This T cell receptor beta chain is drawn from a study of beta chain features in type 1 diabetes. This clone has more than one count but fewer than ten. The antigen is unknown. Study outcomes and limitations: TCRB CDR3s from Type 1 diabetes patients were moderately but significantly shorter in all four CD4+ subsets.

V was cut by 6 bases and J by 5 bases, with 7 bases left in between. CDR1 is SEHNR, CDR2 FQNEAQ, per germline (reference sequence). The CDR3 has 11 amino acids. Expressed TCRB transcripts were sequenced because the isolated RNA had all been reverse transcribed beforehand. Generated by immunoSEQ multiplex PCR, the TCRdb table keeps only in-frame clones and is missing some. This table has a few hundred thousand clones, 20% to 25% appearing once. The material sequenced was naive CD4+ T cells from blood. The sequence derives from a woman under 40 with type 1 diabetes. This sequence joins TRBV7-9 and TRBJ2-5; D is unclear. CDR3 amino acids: CASRRAETQYF. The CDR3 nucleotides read TGTGCCAGCAGGCGAGCGGAGACCCAGTACTTC.